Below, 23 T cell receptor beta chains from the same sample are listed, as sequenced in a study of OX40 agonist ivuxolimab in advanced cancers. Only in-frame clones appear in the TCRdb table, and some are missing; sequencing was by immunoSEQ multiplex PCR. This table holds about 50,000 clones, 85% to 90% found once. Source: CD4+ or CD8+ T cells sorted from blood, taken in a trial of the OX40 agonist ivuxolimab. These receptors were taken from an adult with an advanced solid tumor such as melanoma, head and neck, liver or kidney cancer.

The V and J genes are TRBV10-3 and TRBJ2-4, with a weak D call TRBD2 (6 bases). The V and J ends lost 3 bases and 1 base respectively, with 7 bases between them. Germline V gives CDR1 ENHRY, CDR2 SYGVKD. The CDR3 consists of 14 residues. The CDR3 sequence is CAISDGRAKNIQYF. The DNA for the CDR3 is TGTGCCATCAGTGATGGGAGGGCCAAAAACATTCAGTACTTC.

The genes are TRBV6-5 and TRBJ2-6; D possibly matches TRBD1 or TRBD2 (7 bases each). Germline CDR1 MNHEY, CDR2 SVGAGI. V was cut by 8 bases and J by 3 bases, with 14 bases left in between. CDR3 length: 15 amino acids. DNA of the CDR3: TGTGCCAGCTTAGGGGGCGGGAGTGGGGCCAACGTCCTGACTTTC. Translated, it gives CASLGGGSGANVLTF.

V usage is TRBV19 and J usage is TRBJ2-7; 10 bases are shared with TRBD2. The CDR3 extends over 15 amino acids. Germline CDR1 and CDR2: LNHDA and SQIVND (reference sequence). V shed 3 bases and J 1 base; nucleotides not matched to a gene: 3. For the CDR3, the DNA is TGTGCCAGTAGTATCTCTAGCGGGGGATCCTACGAGCAGTACTTC. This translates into CASSISSGGSYEQYF.

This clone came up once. In nucleotides, the CDR3 is TGTGCCAGCAGATTAACAGGGATGGCGCAGCCCCAGCATTTT. It translates to CASRLTGMAQPQHF. The rearrangement joins TRBV6-5 to TRBJ1-5; D might be TRBD1 (6 bases). The CDR3 length is 14 residues. V lost 6 bases, J lost 7 bases, and 16 bases lay in between. In germline, CDR1 is MNHEY, CDR2 SVGAGI.

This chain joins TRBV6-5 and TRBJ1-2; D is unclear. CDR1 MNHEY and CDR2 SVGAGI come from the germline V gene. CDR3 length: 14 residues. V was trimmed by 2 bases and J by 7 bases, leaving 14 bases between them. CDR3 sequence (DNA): TGTGCCAGCAGTTACATGGGTTGGGATAGTGGCTACACCTTC. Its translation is CASSYMGWDSGYTF.

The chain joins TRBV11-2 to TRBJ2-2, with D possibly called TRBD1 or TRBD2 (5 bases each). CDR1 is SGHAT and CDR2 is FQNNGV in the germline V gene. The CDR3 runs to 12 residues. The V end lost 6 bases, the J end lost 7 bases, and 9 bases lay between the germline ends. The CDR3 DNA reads TGTGCCAGCAGGAGGGGTGGCGGGGAGCTGTTTTTT. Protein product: CASRRGGGELFF. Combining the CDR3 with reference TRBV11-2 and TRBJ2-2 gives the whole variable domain EAGVAQSPRYKIIEKRQSVAFWCNPISGHATLYWYQQILGQGPKLLIQFQNNGVVDDSQLPKDRFSAERLKGVDSTLKIQPAKLEDSAVYLCASRRGGGELFFGEGSRLTVL.

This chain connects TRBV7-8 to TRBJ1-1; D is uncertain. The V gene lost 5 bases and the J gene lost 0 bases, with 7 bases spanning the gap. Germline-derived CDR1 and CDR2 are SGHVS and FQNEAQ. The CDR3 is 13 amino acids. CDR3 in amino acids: CASSLQMNTEAFF. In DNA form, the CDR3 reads TGTGCCAGCAGCCTTCAAATGAACACTGAAGCTTTCTTT.

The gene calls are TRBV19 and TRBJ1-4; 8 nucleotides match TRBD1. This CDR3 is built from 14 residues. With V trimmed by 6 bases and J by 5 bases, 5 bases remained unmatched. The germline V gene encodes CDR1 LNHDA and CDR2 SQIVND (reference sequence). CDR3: CASSPDRGNEKLFF. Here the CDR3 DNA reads TGTGCCAGTAGCCCAGACAGGGGCAATGAAAAACTGTTTTTT. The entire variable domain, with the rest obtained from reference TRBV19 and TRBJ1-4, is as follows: DGGITQSPKYLFRKEGQNVTLSCEQNLNHDAMYWYRQDPGQGLRLIYYSQIVNDFQKGDIAEGYSVSREKKESFPLTVTSAQKNPTAFYLCASSPDRGNEKLFFGSGTQLSVL.

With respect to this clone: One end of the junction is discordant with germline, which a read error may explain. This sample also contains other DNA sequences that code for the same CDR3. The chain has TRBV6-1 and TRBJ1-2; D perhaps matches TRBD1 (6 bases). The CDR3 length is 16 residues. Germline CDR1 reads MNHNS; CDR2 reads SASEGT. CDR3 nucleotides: TGTGCCAGCAGTGAAAGAGTGGGGGCAGCTTTATGGCTACACCCATTC. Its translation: CASSERVGAALWLHPF.

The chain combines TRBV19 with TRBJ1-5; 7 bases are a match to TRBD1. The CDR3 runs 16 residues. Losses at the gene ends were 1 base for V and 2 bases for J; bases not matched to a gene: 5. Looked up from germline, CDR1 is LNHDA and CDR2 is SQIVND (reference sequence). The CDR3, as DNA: TGTGCCAGTAGTATAGCCCATACAGGGGGCAATCAGCCCCAGCATTTT. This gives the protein CASSIAHTGGNQPQHF.

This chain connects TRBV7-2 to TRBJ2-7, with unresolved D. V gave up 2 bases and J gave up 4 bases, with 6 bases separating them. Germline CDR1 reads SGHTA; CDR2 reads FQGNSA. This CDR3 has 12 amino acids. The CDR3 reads CASSLHGYEQYF. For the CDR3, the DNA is TGTGCCAGCAGCTTACACGGTTACGAGCAGTACTTC.

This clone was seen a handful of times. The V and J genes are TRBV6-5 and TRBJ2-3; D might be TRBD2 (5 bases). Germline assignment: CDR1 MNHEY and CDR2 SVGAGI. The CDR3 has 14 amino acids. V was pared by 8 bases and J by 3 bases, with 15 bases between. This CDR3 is CASGERAGTDTQYF. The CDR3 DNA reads TGTGCCAGCGGCGAGAGGGCGGGTACAGATACGCAGTATTTT.

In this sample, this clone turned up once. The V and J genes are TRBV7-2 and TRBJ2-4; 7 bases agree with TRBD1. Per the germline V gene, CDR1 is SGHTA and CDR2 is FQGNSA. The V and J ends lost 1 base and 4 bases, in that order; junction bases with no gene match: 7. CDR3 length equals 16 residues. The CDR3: CASSLEQGWGKNIQYF. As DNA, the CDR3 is TGTGCCAGCAGCTTAGAACAGGGGTGGGGGAAAAACATTCAGTACTTC.

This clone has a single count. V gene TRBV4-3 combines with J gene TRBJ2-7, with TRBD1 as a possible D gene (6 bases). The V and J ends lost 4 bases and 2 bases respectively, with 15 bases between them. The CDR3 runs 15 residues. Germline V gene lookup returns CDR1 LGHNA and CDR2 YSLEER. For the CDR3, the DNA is TGCGCCAGCAGCCTCCAAGGGGGAAGCGCCTACGAGCAGTACTTC. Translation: CASSLQGGSAYEQYF.

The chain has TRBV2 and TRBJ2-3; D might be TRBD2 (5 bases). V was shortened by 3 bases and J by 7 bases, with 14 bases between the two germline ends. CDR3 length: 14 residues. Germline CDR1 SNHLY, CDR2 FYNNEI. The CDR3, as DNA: TGTGCCAGCAGTGAGCGTCGGGATCTCTATACGCAGTATTTT. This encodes CASSERRDLYTQYF. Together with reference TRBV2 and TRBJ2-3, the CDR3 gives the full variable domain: EPEVTQTPSHQVTQMGQEVILRCVPISNHLYFYWYRQILGQKVEFLVSFYNNEISEKSEIFDDQFSVERPDGSNFTLKIRSTKLEDSAMYFCASSERRDLYTQYFGPGTRLTVL.

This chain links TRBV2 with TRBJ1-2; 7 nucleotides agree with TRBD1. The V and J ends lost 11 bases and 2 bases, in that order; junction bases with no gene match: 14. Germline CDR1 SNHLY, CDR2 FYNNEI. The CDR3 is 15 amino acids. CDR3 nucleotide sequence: TGTGCCTGGGGTCCTGGGCAGGGGGTGAACTATGGCTACACCTTC. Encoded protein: CAWGPGQGVNYGYTF.

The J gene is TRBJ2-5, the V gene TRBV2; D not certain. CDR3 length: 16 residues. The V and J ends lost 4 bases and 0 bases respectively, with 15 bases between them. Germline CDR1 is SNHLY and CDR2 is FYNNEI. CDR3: CASSASLSWYQETQYF. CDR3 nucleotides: TGTGCCAGCAGTGCCTCACTTTCGTGGTACCAAGAGACCCAGTACTTC.

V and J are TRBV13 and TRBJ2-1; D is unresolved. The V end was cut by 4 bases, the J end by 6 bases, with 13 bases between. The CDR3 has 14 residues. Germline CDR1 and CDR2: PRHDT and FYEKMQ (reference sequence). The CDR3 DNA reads TGTGCCAGCAGCTACCTTGGGTCGGGCAATGAGCAGTTCTTC. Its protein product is CASSYLGSGNEQFF.

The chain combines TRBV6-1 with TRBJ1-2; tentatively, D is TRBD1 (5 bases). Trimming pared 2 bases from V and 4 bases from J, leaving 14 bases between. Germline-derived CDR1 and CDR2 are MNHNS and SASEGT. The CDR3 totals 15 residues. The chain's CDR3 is CASSETGRAGYGYTF. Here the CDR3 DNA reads TGTGCCAGCAGTGAAACGGGCAGGGCCGGCTATGGCTACACCTTC.

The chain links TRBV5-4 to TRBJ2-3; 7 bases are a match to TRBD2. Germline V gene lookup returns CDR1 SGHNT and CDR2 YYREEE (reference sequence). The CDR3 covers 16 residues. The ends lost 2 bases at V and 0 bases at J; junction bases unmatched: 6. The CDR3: CASSLASGPSTDTQYF. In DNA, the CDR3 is TGTGCCAGCAGCTTAGCTAGCGGACCTAGCACAGATACGCAGTATTTT.

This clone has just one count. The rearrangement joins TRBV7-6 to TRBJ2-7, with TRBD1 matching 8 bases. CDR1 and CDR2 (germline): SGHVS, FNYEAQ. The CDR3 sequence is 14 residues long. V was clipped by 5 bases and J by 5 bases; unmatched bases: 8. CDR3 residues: CASSAYRGNNEQYF. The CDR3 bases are TGTGCCAGCAGCGCATACAGGGGGAACAACGAGCAGTACTTC.

CDR3 sequence (DNA): TGTGCCAGCAGTTTATCGGCAGGGGGCCCATCCTATGGCTACACCTTC. Translation: CASSLSAGGPSYGYTF. The rearrangement joins TRBV28 to TRBJ1-2; 8 bases are a match to TRBD1. With V trimmed by 1 base and J by 4 bases, 8 bases remained unmatched. Germline CDR1 is MDHEN and CDR2 is SYDVKM. CDR3 length: 16 amino acids.

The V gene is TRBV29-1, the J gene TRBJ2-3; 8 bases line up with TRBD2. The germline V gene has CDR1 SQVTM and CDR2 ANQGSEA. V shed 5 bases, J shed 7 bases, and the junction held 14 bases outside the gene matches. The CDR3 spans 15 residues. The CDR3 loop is CSVWGGAGGSYTQYF. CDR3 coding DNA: TGCAGCGTTTGGGGCGGGGCGGGGGGTTCATATACGCAGTATTTT.